A single sample gave rise to the 18 T cell receptor beta chains below, sequenced in a study of blood T cell repertoires in COVID-19. Sequenced by immunoSEQ multiplex PCR; TCRdb stores in-frame clones only, minus some. Among over 90,000 clones listed, around 84% were seen once. The sample was peripheral blood. These receptors originate from a woman aged 55-75 years in a cohort sampled during active or convalescent COVID-19.

This rearrangement joins TRBV28 to TRBJ2-5; 13 bases are a match to TRBD2. The CDR3 consists of 13 residues. CDR1 is MDHEN and CDR2 is SYDVKM in the germline V gene. After removal of 10 bases from V and 5 bases from J, the junction contained 4 bases not matched to a gene. The CDR3 sequence: CATGLAGVETQYF. DNA for the CDR3: TGTGCCACCGGACTAGCGGGAGTCGAGACCCAGTACTTC.

This CDR3 reads CASSQGVTGELFF. As DNA, the CDR3 is TGTGCCAGTAGTCAGGGGGTTACCGGGGAGCTGTTTTTT. The chain has TRBV19 and TRBJ2-2; TRBD1 aligns across 7 bases. After removal of 5 bases from V and 5 bases from J, the junction contained 2 bases not matched to a gene. CDR1 and CDR2 from the germline V gene are LNHDA and SQIVND (reference sequence). The CDR3 extends over 13 amino acids.

The gene calls are TRBV19 and TRBJ1-5; 8 nucleotides align to TRBD1. The CDR3 runs to 16 residues. Germline loops: CDR1 LNHDA, CDR2 SQIVND (reference sequence). V lost 5 bases, J lost 5 bases, and 11 bases stayed unmatched. The CDR3: CASSPRDRPADQPQHF. The CDR3, as DNA: TGTGCCAGTAGTCCCAGGGACAGGCCAGCTGATCAGCCCCAGCATTTT. Based on the CDR3 plus reference TRBV19 and TRBJ1-5, the full variable domain is DGGITQSPKYLFRKEGQNVTLSCEQNLNHDAMYWYRQDPGQGLRLIYYSQIVNDFQKGDIAEGYSVSREKKESFPLTVTSAQKNPTAFYLCASSPRDRPADQPQHFGDGTRLSIL.

The chain has TRBV4-1 and TRBJ1-1; 8 nucleotides align to TRBD1. This CDR3 is built from 15 residues. With 4 bases clipped from V and 5 bases from J, the junction kept 9 bases outside the gene matches. Germline values: CDR1 MGHRA, CDR2 YSYEKL. CDR3 nucleotides: TGCGCCAGCAGCCGGGCAGGGGGCGCGCCGACTGAAGCTTTCTTT. This sequence encodes CASSRAGGAPTEAFF.

V and J are TRBV5-1 and TRBJ2-3; D possibly corresponds to TRBD2 (6 bases). Germline lookup yields CDR1 SGHRS and CDR2 YFSETQ. This CDR3 is 14 amino acids long. The ends were cut back, 3 bases at V and 4 bases at J, with 12 bases in the middle. CDR3 protein: CASSSSEVADTQYF. CDR3 nucleotide sequence: TGCGCCAGCAGCTCTAGCGAAGTGGCAGATACGCAGTATTTT.

The table lists this clone with a count of one. The chain has TRBV10-3 and TRBJ1-3; 7 bases match TRBD1. This CDR3 contains 14 residues. V trimming: 3 bases; J trimming: 4 bases; junction bases outside the gene matches: 3. CDR1 is ENHRY, CDR2 SYGVKD, per germline. The CDR3 DNA is TGTGCCATCAGTGAACGGACAGGAGGAAACACCATATATTTT. Protein: CAISERTGGNTIYF.

The V gene is TRBV3-1 (or the pseudogene TRBV3-2), the J gene TRBJ1-1; D is perhaps TRBD1 (5 bases). The CDR3 is 13 residues long. Germline V gene lookup returns CDR1 LGHDT and CDR2 YNNKEL (reference sequence). Trimming pared 4 bases from V and 4 bases from J, leaving 10 bases between. The CDR3 reads CASSPGVRTEAFF. The CDR3, as DNA: TGTGCCAGCAGCCCGGGGGTGCGCACTGAAGCTTTCTTT.

This clone was observed a handful of times. Germline is not matched at one junction end, which may reflect a read error. This chain connects TRBV7-7 to TRBJ2-5; tentative D call: TRBD1 (5 bases). Germline V gene lookup returns CDR1 SSHAT and CDR2 FNYEAQ (reference sequence). The CDR3 length is 13 residues. The CDR3 bases are TGTGCTAGCAGCTGGGGCTCAAAAGAGACCCAGTACTTC. Amino acid sequence: CASSWGSKETQYF.

Here the CDR3 DNA reads TGCGCCAGCAGCTTGGATCTCAGGAGCACAGATACGCAGTATTTT. This sequence encodes CASSLDLRSTDTQYF. This chain links TRBV5-1 with TRBJ2-3; D not certain. Germline V CDR1 and CDR2: SGHRS, YFSETQ. This CDR3 region has 15 residues. Trimming removed 0 bases at V and 0 bases at J, with 8 bases between. The full variable domain, its missing parts supplied by reference TRBV5-1 and TRBJ2-3, is KAGVTQTPRYLIKTRGQQVTLSCSPISGHRSVSWYQQTPGQGLQFLFEYFSETQRNKGNFPGRFSGRQFSNSRSEMNVSTLELGDSALYLCASSLDLRSTDTQYFGPGTRLTVL.

V gene TRBV5-6 combines with J gene TRBJ1-1, with D tentatively TRBD1 (6 bases). The CDR3 runs 16 residues. V was trimmed by 3 bases and J by 10 bases, leaving 25 bases between them. Germline CDR1 reads SGHDT; CDR2 reads YYEEEE. The CDR3 protein is CASSSGGREGSGGAFF. The CDR3 DNA follows: TGTGCCAGCAGCTCGGGGGGGCGTGAGGGGTCCGGAGGAGCTTTCTTT.

The rearrangement joins TRBV11-2 to TRBJ1-1; 7 nucleotides line up with TRBD1. Trimming removed 6 bases from V and 3 bases from J; junction bases left unmatched: 10. This CDR3 has 15 amino acids. Germline V lookup: CDR1 SGHAT, CDR2 FQNNGV. Here the CDR3 reads CASREIQGIHTEAFF. CDR3 bases: TGTGCCAGCAGGGAGATACAGGGGATACACACTGAAGCTTTCTTT.

V is TRBV30 and J is TRBJ1-1, with a possible D match to TRBD1 (5 bases). CDR3 length equals 14 residues. Trimming pared 2 bases from V and 4 bases from J, leaving 14 bases between. Germline assignment: CDR1 GTSNPN and CDR2 SVGIG (reference sequence). The CDR3 is CAWSFGRGTTEAFF. The CDR3 coding sequence is TGTGCCTGGAGTTTCGGAAGGGGAACCACTGAAGCTTTCTTT.

This sequence joins TRBV29-1 and TRBJ2-1; 9 bases map to TRBD2. Trimming cost V 6 bases and J 4 bases; bases outside gene matches: 4. This CDR3 is 13 amino acids long. Germline V gene lookup returns CDR1 SQVTM and CDR2 ANQGSEA. The CDR3 here is CSVKAGGYNEQFF. CDR3 in DNA: TGCAGCGTGAAAGCGGGAGGATACAATGAGCAGTTCTTC.

J is TRBJ2-5 and V is TRBV18; TRBD2 aligns across 7 bases. Germline CDR1 reads KGHSH; CDR2 reads LQKENI. Unmatched junction bases numbered 5, after V lost 1 base and J lost 3 bases. This CDR3 has 15 residues. CDR3 nucleotide sequence: TGTGCCAGCTCACCACTCGGGGGGATGGAAGAGACCCAGTACTTC. It specifies CASSPLGGMEETQYF.

The rearrangement links TRBV19 to TRBJ1-1, with 8 bases lining up with TRBD1. The junction had 9 bases not matched to a gene; V was cut back by 5 bases and J by 1 base. The CDR3 totals 16 residues. Germline V lookup: CDR1 LNHDA, CDR2 SQIVND (reference sequence). The DNA of the CDR3 is TGTGCCAGTAGTCCTAACGACAGGGGTAGGAACACTGAAGCTTTCTTT. Its translation is CASSPNDRGRNTEAFF.

The chain employs TRBV7-9 and TRBJ1-3; perhaps TRBD1 as D (6 bases). The CDR3 spans 14 residues. Trimming removed 4 bases at V and 4 bases at J, with 11 bases between. CDR1 and CDR2 (germline): SEHNR, FQNEAQ (reference sequence). CDR3 in amino acids: CASSSRGYGNTIYF. CDR3 in DNA: TGTGCCAGCAGCTCCAGGGGTTACGGAAACACCATATATTTT.

The chain combines TRBV5-1 with TRBJ2-5; 12 nucleotides align to TRBD2. Germline CDR1 is SGHRS and CDR2 is YFSETQ. The V segment lost 0 bases and the J segment 7 bases; nucleotides outside the gene matches: 7. The CDR3 extends over 16 amino acids. This chain's CDR3 is CASSLGTSGDLGTQYF. Written as DNA, the CDR3 is TGCGCCAGCAGCTTGGGGACTAGCGGGGACCTTGGGACCCAGTACTTC.

The genes are TRBV20-1 and TRBJ2-3, with D maybe TRBD2 (6 bases). Germline CDR1 reads DFQATT; CDR2 reads SNEGSKA (reference sequence). The germline V and J ends were trimmed by 6 bases and 6 bases, with 10 bases remaining between them. The CDR3 runs 11 residues. The CDR3 DNA reads as TGCAGTGCGCGGGGCTGGGATACGCAGTATTTT. Translated, it gives CSARGWDTQYF.